Each of the 27 T cell receptor beta chains below was sequenced from the same sample in a study of cytomegalovirus exposure and HLA in healthy donors. Primers for the PCR totalled 60 Vbeta and 13 Jbeta. Clones were sequenced by immunoSEQ multiplex PCR, and TCRdb holds only the in-frame ones, with some missing. The data contain 90,000 to 120,000 clones, about 72% of them singletons. Sequencing used PBMCs. Receptors were obtained from a man aged 18 to 30 in good health and CMV-seronegative.

This clone was counted a single time. V and J are TRBV19 and TRBJ1-2; 8 bases align to TRBD1. Germline CDR1 is LNHDA and CDR2 is SQIVND (reference sequence). V shed 5 bases, J shed 6 bases, and the junction held 20 bases outside the gene matches. The CDR3 totals 18 residues. CDR3 in DNA: TGTGCCAGTAGTTTCCGACTCGTTAGGGGACAGGCCCCTCATGGCTACACCTTC. It yields the protein CASSFRLVRGQAPHGYTF.

The chain has TRBV5-5 and TRBJ2-2, with D maybe TRBD1 (5 bases). Trimming pared 4 bases from V and 6 bases from J, leaving 7 bases between. CDR1 SGHKS and CDR2 YYEKEE come from the germline V gene (reference sequence). The length of the CDR3 is 12 residues. CDR3 nucleotides: TGTGCCAGCAGCCCAGGGTCCGGGGAGCTGTTTTTT. It yields the protein CASSPGSGELFF. Full variable domain (rest looked up from reference TRBV5-5 and TRBJ2-2): DAGVTQSPTHLIKTRGQQVTLRCSPISGHKSVSWYQQVLGQGPQFIFQYYEKEERGRGNFPDRFSARQFPNYSSELNVNALLLGDSALYLCASSPGSGELFFGEGSRLTVL.

In the case of this clone: The sample holds other DNA sequences that translate to the same CDR3. The chain has TRBV18 and TRBJ2-7; a weak D match, TRBD2 (6 bases). Trimming pared 0 bases from V and 6 bases from J, leaving 6 bases between. The CDR3 sequence is 12 residues long. Germline values: CDR1 KGHSH, CDR2 LQKENI. CDR3 in amino acids: CASSPPGGEQYF. CDR3 bases: TGTGCCAGCTCACCACCGGGGGGCGAGCAGTACTTC. The full variable domain, rest sourced from reference TRBV18 and TRBJ2-7, is NAGVMQNPRHLVRRRGQEARLRCSPMKGHSHVYWYRQLPEEGLKFMVYLQKENIIDESGMPKERFSAEFPKEGPSILRIQQVVRGDSAAYFCASSPPGGEQYFGPGTRLTVT.

This clone was detected a few times. The chain recombines TRBV19 with TRBJ1-1; D remains unclear. This CDR3 is 13 amino acids long. The V end lost 11 bases, the J end lost 4 bases, and 17 bases lay between the germline ends. CDR1 is LNHDA, CDR2 SQIVND, per germline (reference sequence). The CDR3 region is CASLVRSGTEAFF. The DNA of the CDR3 is TGTGCCTCCTTGGTAAGGTCGGGCACTGAAGCTTTCTTT.

V gene TRBV5-1 combines with J gene TRBJ2-7, with D tentatively TRBD1 (8 bases). CDR1 and CDR2 from the germline V gene are SGHRS and YFSETQ. The V and J ends lost 0 bases and 7 bases respectively, with 23 bases between them. CDR3 length: 17 amino acids. The CDR3: CASSLGMGPGGQDEQYF. The DNA of the CDR3 is TGCGCCAGCAGCTTGGGGATGGGGCCGGGGGGACAGGATGAGCAGTACTTC.

This clone came up a few times. V and J are TRBV6-5 and TRBJ1-1; D is possibly TRBD1 (6 bases). The V gene's germline CDR1 is MNHEY and CDR2 SVGAGI. V was trimmed by 6 bases and J by 5 bases, leaving 13 bases between them. The CDR3 is 13 amino acids. The CDR3 loop is CASRQTGLTEAFF. The CDR3 DNA sequence: TGTGCCAGCAGACAAACAGGGCTAACTGAAGCTTTCTTT.

The chain couples TRBV29-1 to TRBJ1-1; 8 bases map to TRBD1. In germline, CDR1 is SQVTM, CDR2 ANQGSEA. Trimming at V came to 5 bases and at J to 5 bases, leaving 10 bases not matched to a gene. This CDR3 spans 14 amino acids. CDR3 sequence: CSVQFQGARTEAFF. In DNA, the CDR3 is TGCAGCGTTCAATTTCAGGGGGCGCGGACTGAAGCTTTCTTT.

This chain connects TRBV28 to TRBJ1-1; 7 bases map to TRBD1. After removal of 7 bases from V and 0 bases from J, the junction contained 17 bases not matched to a gene. This CDR3 contains 18 residues. CDR1 is MDHEN and CDR2 is SYDVKM in the germline V gene. CDR3 bases: TGTGCCAGCATATTAAGGCAAGGGGGCGCGGGTTTGAACACTGAAGCTTTCTTT. Amino acids: CASILRQGGAGLNTEAFF.

This chain connects TRBV5-1 to TRBJ2-7; 7 bases fit TRBD1. The trim removed 9 bases at V and 2 bases at J, leaving 8 bases unmatched. Germline CDR1 SGHRS, CDR2 YFSETQ. This CDR3 is 13 amino acids long. The CDR3: CATPTGQTYEQYF. CDR3 coding DNA: TGCGCCACTCCGACAGGGCAGACCTACGAGCAGTACTTC.

This CDR3 is CASSAQGVGAKNIQYF. The CDR3 nucleotides read TGTGCCAGCAGCGCCCAGGGGGTGGGAGCCAAAAACATTCAGTACTTC. This chain joins TRBV5-8 and TRBJ2-4, with 7 bases fitting TRBD1. CDR3 length: 16 residues. Unmatched junction bases numbered 7, after V lost 4 bases and J lost 0 bases. In germline, CDR1 is SGHTS, CDR2 YDEGEE.

The rearrangement uses TRBV27 and TRBJ2-5; possible D gene TRBD2, 7 bases. Germline V lookup: CDR1 MNHEY, CDR2 SMNVEV (reference sequence). Deletions cut 7 bases from V and 5 bases from J, with 20 bases between. The CDR3 has 15 amino acids. CDR3 sequence reads: CASTTRGAGRETQYF. CDR3 sequence (DNA): TGTGCCAGCACCACTCGGGGGGCAGGGAGGGAGACCCAGTACTTC.

The V call is TRBV14, the J call TRBJ2-7, with TRBD1 identical over 7 bases. The V gene end was trimmed by 1 base and the J gene end by 2 bases; junction bases not matched to a gene: 11. This CDR3 spans 17 amino acids. CDR1 SGHDN and CDR2 FVKESK come from the germline V gene. The CDR3 sequence: CASSQGNNRGQPYEQYF. The CDR3 DNA follows: TGTGCCAGCAGCCAAGGGAATAACAGGGGCCAACCCTACGAGCAGTACTTC.

The chain uses TRBV5-1 and TRBJ1-6, with TRBD1 matching over 7 bases. CDR3 length: 16 amino acids. The V gene's germline CDR1 is SGHRS and CDR2 YFSETQ. The V and J ends lost 0 bases and 10 bases, in that order; junction bases with no gene match: 10. CDR3 in amino acids: CASSLGGAQGGSPLHF. The CDR3 bases are TGCGCCAGCAGCTTGGGGGGGGCGCAGGGGGGATCACCCCTCCACTTT.

V gene TRBV27 combines with J gene TRBJ1-5; D is ambiguous. V lost 6 bases, J lost 4 bases, and 7 bases lay in between. Looked up from germline, CDR1 is MNHEY and CDR2 is SMNVEV (reference sequence). The CDR3 runs to 12 residues. The CDR3 DNA is TGTGCCAGCAGGTCAGGAAATCAGCCCCAGCATTTT. Protein: CASRSGNQPQHF.

This sequence joins TRBV9 and TRBJ2-2, with 8 bases fitting TRBD2. Germline V gene lookup returns CDR1 SGDLS and CDR2 YYNGEE. CDR3 length: 17 residues. V lost 2 bases, J lost 6 bases, and 12 bases stayed unmatched. The CDR3 protein is CASSVHFRGGEAGELFF. For the CDR3, the DNA is TGTGCCAGCAGCGTCCATTTTCGGGGGGGCGAAGCCGGGGAGCTGTTTTTT.

The chain combines TRBV7-9 with TRBJ2-1, with 9 positions matching TRBD2. The CDR3 extends over 14 amino acids. Germline-derived CDR1 and CDR2 are SEHNR and FQNEAQ (reference sequence). V was clipped by 8 bases and J by 7 bases; unmatched bases: 9. The CDR3 bases are TGTGCCAGCCTATCAAGCGGGGGGTTTAATGAGCAGTTCTTC. This gives the protein CASLSSGGFNEQFF.

CDR3 loop: CASILRGGVGNTIYF. CDR3 nucleotide sequence: TGTGCCAGCATCCTAAGGGGTGGGGTAGGAAACACCATATATTTT. This chain uses TRBV6-1 with TRBJ1-3; possibly TRBD1 for D (5 bases). The CDR3 length is 15 residues. Trimming left V 7 bases short and J 4 bases short, with 17 bases between. Germline loops: CDR1 MNHNS, CDR2 SASEGT.

The V call is TRBV7-9, the J call TRBJ2-1, with D maybe TRBD2 (6 bases). The germline gives CDR1 SEHNR, CDR2 FQNEAQ (reference sequence). The CDR3 runs 15 residues. V gave up 4 bases and J gave up 8 bases, with 18 bases separating them. CDR3 in amino acids: CASSWDLSTWDEQFF. CDR3 coding DNA: TGTGCCAGCAGCTGGGACTTATCTACATGGGATGAGCAGTTCTTC.

This sequence joins TRBV7-6 and TRBJ1-1; 9 nucleotides line up with TRBD1. This CDR3 region has 14 residues. Germline-derived CDR1 and CDR2 are SGHVS and FNYEAQ. The ends lost 3 bases at V and 4 bases at J; junction bases unmatched: 3. As DNA, the CDR3 is TGTGCCAGCAGCTTCGGACAGGGGAGCACTGAAGCTTTCTTT. Translated: CASSFGQGSTEAFF.

This chain joins TRBV5-1 and TRBJ2-5, with TRBD1 matching 9 bases. CDR1 is SGHRS and CDR2 is YFSETQ in the germline V gene. The CDR3 loop spans 14 amino acids. V lost 3 bases to trimming and J lost 2 bases; unmatched junction nucleotides: 2. The CDR3 protein is CASSSGQGQETQYF. In DNA form, the CDR3 reads TGCGCCAGCAGCTCCGGACAGGGGCAAGAGACCCAGTACTTC. Full variable domain (outside the CDR3, taken from reference TRBV5-1 and TRBJ2-5): KAGVTQTPRYLIKTRGQQVTLSCSPISGHRSVSWYQQTPGQGLQFLFEYFSETQRNKGNFPGRFSGRQFSNSRSEMNVSTLELGDSALYLCASSSGQGQETQYFGPGTRLLVL.

This chain uses TRBV27 with TRBJ2-3, with 9 bases that match TRBD2. Germline V gene sequence: CDR1 MNHEY, CDR2 SMNVEV (reference sequence). This CDR3 has 14 residues. V gave up 6 bases and J gave up 5 bases; unmatched junction bases: 6. This chain's CDR3 is CASRDSGGLDTQYF. DNA of the CDR3: TGTGCCAGCAGAGATAGCGGGGGTCTAGATACGCAGTATTTT.

The chain has TRBV5-6 and TRBJ2-5; tentatively, D is TRBD2 (6 bases). CDR1 SGHDT and CDR2 YYEEEE come from the germline V gene. The V gene lost 0 bases and the J gene lost 7 bases, with 10 bases spanning the gap. CDR3 size: 13 residues. CDR3 residues: CASSLGGGVTQYF. The DNA of the CDR3 is TGTGCCAGCAGCTTGGGGGGCGGGGTGACCCAGTACTTC.

Details on this clone: The junction shows a germline mismatch at one end, possibly a read error. The genes are TRBV6-1 and TRBJ2-6, with a tentative D call TRBD1 (5 bases). Looked up from germline, CDR1 is MNHNS and CDR2 is SASEGT. This CDR3 comprises 15 residues. The CDR3 DNA is TGTGCCAGCAGTCCCAGGGCCTCTGGTGCCAACGTCCTGACTTTC. It codes for CASSPRASGANVLTF.

The chain uses TRBV28 and TRBJ2-7, with TRBD2 as a possible D gene (5 bases). Trimming removed 2 bases from V and 3 bases from J, with 5 bases in between. This CDR3 comprises 12 residues. Per the germline V gene, CDR1 is MDHEN and CDR2 is SYDVKM. In DNA, the CDR3 is TGTGCCAGCAGTTTAGAGGGCTACGAGCAGTACTTC. Translation gives CASSLEGYEQYF.

In this sample, this clone turned up once. The chain combines TRBV7-3 with TRBJ2-6; 11 bases fit TRBD1. Trimming removed 5 bases from V and 10 bases from J; junction bases left unmatched: 22. Germline CDR1 reads SGHTA; CDR2 reads FQGTGA. The CDR3 sequence is 20 residues long. The CDR3 is CASSHPGTGGSSSDPNVLTF. CDR3 nucleotides: TGTGCCAGCAGCCACCCTGGGACAGGGGGATCATCTTCCGATCCGAACGTCCTGACTTTC.

This clone was seen a few times. The J gene is TRBJ1-2, the V gene TRBV4-3; 10 bases match TRBD1. V gave up 1 base and J gave up 3 bases; unmatched junction bases: 5. Germline loops: CDR1 LGHNA, CDR2 YSLEER. The length of the CDR3 is 16 residues. In DNA, the CDR3 is TGCGCCAGCAGCCAAGGGCCGGGACAGGGGCACTATGGCTACACCTTC. Residues: CASSQGPGQGHYGYTF.

The V call is TRBV20-1, the J call TRBJ2-7; D uncertain. Germline V gene lookup returns CDR1 DFQATT and CDR2 SNEGSKA (reference sequence). The germline V and J ends were trimmed by 2 bases and 5 bases, with 7 bases remaining between them. There are 11 residues in the CDR3. The CDR3 nucleotides are TGCAGTGCTAGAATGGGCCACGAGCAGTACTTC. Its protein is CSARMGHEQYF.